This T cell receptor beta chain originates from a study of CD8+CD57+ T cells in acquired aplastic anemia. Study at large: Sorted cells (CD4+ and CD8+) yielded DNA amounts that averaged around 3.5 ug.

Study findings and constraints: Patients and controls shared under 30 CD8+ CDR3 sequences, highly expressed in patients. For CD8+ Simpson's diversity, patients and controls showed no significant difference.

CDR3 size: 19 residues. From germline, CDR1 is SNHLY and CDR2 FYNNEI. Using genomic DNA as the template, TCR beta VDJ and CDR3 profiling was carried out. TCRdb fed the reads into MiXCR, producing one record per CDR3 protein. Among about 400,000 distinct CDR3 sequences, under 80% were seen once, and the ten largest hold more than 3.5%. Notes on this clonotype: Its antigen is unknown. One end of the junction does not line up with germline, which may come from a read error.

The specimen sequenced was sorted CD4+, CD8+, or CD8+CD57+ T cells (not recorded which) from PBMCs. The sequence was collected from a human donor in good health, serving as a control. This rearrangement joins TRBV2 to TRBJ2-7, with D tentatively TRBD1 or TRBD2 (5 bases each). Written as DNA, the CDR3 is TGTGCCAGCAGCGAACTCGAGGTGGCCGGGCATTCGGGGCTCTACGAGCAGCACTTC. Protein product: CASSELEVAGHSGLYEQHF.